This T cell receptor beta chain derives from a study of cytomegalovirus exposure and HLA in healthy donors. Amplification used 60 Vbeta primers and 13 Jbeta primers. Some clones are missing from TCRdb's copy, which holds only in-frame ones; the method was immunoSEQ multiplex PCR. Of about 130,000 clones in the sample, over 75% were seen once. CDR3 length: 15 residues. Germline CDR1 MDHEN, CDR2 SYDVKM. The J segment lost 7 bases and the V segment lost 3 bases, leaving 8 bases of the junction unmatched. The source is a woman between 35 and 50 years old in good health and CMV-seropositive. Sequencing was performed on PBMCs. The chain combines TRBV28 with TRBJ2-1; TRBD1 aligns across 8 bases. CDR3 sequence reads: CASSFGQGARNEQFF. CDR3 DNA: TGTGCCAGCAGTTTTGGTCAGGGGGCACGGAATGAGCAGTTCTTC. Supplemented by reference TRBV28 and TRBJ2-1, the full variable domain reads DVKVTQSSRYLVKRTGEKVFLECVQDMDHENMFWYRQDPGLGLRLIYFSYDVKMKEKGDIPEGYSVSREKKERFSLILESASTNQTSMYLCASSFGQGARNEQFFGPGTRLTVL.